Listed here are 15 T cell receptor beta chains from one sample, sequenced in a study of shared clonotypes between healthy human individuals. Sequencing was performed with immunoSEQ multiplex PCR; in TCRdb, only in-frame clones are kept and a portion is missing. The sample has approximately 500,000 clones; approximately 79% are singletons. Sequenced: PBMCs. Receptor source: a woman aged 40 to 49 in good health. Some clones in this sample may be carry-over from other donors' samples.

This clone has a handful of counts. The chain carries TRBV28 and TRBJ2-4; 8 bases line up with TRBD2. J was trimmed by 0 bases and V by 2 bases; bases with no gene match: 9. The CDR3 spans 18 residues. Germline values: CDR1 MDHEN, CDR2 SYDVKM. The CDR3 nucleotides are TGTGCCAGCAGTTTAGTGGGACTAGGTGTGACAGCCAAAAACATTCAGTACTTC. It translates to CASSLVGLGVTAKNIQYF.

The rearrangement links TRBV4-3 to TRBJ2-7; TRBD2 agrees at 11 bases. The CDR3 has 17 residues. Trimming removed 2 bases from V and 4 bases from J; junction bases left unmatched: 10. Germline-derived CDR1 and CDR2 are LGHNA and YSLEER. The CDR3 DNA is TGCGCCAGCAGCCAATCGTTAGCGGGAGGGCCTAGTTACGAGCAGTACTTC. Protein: CASSQSLAGGPSYEQYF.

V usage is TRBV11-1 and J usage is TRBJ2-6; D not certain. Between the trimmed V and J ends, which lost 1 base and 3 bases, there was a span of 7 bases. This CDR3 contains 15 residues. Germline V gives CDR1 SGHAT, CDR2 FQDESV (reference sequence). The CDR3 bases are TGTGCCAGCAGCTTAGAATGGGTTGGGGCCAACGTCCTGACTTTC. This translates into CASSLEWVGANVLTF. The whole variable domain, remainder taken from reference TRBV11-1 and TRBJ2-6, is EAEVAQSPRYKITEKSQAVAFWCDPISGHATLYWYRQILGQGPELLVQFQDESVVDDSQLPKDRFSAERLKGVDSTLKIQPAELGDSAMYLCASSLEWVGANVLTFGAGSRLTVL.

The CDR3 bases are TGTGCCAGCAGCCACCAGGGGGGGAACACTGAAGCTTTCTTT. Protein sequence: CASSHQGGNTEAFF. This chain links TRBV4-2 with TRBJ1-1, with 7 bases fitting TRBD1. CDR3 length equals 14 residues. Germline assignment: CDR1 LGHNA and CDR2 YNFKEQ. V trimming: 3 bases; J trimming: 1 base; junction bases outside the gene matches: 2.

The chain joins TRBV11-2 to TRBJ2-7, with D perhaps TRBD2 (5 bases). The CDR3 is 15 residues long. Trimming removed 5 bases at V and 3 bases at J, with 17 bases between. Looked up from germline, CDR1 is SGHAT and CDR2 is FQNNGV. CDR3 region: CASSRKTMGVYEQYF. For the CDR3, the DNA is TGTGCCAGCAGCCGGAAGACAATGGGAGTCTACGAGCAGTACTTC.

CDR3 in amino acids: CSGGPVADTQYF. The CDR3 DNA is TGCAGCGGTGGACCGGTCGCAGATACGCAGTATTTT. This sequence joins TRBV29-1 and TRBJ2-3; D not resolved. Trimming removed 7 bases at V and 4 bases at J, with 12 bases between. The germline CDR1 and CDR2 sequences are SQVTM and ANQGSEA. This CDR3 region has 12 residues.

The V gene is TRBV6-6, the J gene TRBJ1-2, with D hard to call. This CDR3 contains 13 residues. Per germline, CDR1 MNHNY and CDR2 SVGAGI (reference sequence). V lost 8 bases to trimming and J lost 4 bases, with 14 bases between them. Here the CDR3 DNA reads TGTGCCAGCCGGGTCCGGGCTAGCTATGGCTACACCTTC. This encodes CASRVRASYGYTF.

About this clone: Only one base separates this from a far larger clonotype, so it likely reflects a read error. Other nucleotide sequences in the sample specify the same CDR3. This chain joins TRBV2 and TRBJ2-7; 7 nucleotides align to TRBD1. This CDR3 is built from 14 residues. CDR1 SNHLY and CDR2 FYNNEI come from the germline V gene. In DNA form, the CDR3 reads TGTGCCAGCGCCCTCTACAGGGGCCAATACGAGCAGTACTTT. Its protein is CASALYRGQYEQYF.

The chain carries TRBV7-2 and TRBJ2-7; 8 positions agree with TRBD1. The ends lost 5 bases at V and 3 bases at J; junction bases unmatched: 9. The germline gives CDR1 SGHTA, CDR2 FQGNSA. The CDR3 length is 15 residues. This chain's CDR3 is CASSTQGGVFYEQYF. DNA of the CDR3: TGTGCCAGCAGCACACAGGGGGGAGTTTTCTACGAGCAGTACTTC.

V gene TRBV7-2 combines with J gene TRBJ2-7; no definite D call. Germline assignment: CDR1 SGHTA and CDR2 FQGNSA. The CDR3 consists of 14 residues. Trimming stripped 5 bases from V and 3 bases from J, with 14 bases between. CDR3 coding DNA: TGTGCCAGCAGCAGAACCCGGGCCAACTACGAGCAGTACTTC. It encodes CASSRTRANYEQYF.

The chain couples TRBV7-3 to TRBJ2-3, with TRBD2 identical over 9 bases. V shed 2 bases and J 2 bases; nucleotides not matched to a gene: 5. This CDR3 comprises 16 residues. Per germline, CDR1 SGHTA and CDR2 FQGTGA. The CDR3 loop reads CASSLYAGGDTDTQYF. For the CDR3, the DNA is TGTGCCAGCAGCTTATATGCGGGAGGGGACACAGATACGCAGTATTTT.

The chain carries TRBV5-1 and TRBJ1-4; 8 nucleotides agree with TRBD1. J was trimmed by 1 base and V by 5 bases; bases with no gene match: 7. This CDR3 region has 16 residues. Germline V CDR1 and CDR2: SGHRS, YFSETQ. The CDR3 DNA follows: TGCGCCAGCAGTCGCGGACAGGGAGTAACTAATGAAAAACTGTTTTTT. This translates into CASSRGQGVTNEKLFF.

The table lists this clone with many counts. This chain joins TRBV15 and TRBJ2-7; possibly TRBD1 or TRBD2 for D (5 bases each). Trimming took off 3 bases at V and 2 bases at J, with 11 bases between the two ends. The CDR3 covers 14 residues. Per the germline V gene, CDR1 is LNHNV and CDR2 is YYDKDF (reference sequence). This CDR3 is CATSSWDQTYEQYF. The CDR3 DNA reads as TGTGCCACCAGCAGTTGGGACCAAACCTACGAGCAGTACTTC.

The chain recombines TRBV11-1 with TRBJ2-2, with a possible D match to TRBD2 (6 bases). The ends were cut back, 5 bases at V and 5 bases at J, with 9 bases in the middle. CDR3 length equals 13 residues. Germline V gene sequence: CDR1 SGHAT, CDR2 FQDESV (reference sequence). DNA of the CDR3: TGTGCCAGCAGCAGACGGGGGACCGGGGAGCTGTTTTTT. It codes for CASSRRGTGELFF.

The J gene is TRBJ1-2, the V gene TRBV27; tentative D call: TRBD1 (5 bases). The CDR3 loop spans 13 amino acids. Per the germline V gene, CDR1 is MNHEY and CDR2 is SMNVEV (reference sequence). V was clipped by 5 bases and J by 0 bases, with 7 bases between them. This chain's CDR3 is CASSVQANYGYTF. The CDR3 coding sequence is TGTGCCAGCAGTGTACAGGCTAACTATGGCTACACCTTC.